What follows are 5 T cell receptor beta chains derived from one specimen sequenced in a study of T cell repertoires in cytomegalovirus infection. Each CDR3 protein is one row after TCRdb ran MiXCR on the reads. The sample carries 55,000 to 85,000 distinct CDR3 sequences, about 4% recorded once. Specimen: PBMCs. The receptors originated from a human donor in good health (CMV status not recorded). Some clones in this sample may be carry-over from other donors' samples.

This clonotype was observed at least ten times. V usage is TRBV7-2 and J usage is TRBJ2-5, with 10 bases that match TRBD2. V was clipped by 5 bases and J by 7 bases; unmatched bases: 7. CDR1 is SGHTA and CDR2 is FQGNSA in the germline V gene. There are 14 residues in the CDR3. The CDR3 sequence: CASSQRGGGGTQYF. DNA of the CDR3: TGTGCCAGCAGCCAGCGGGGGGGCGGGGGGACCCAGTACTTC.

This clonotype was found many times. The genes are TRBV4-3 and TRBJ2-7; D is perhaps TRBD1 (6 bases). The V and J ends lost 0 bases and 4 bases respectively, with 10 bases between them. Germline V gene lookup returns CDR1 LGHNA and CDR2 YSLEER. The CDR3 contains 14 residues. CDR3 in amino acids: CASSQDRGMYEQYF. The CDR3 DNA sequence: TGCGCCAGCAGCCAAGACAGGGGCATGTACGAGCAGTACTTC.

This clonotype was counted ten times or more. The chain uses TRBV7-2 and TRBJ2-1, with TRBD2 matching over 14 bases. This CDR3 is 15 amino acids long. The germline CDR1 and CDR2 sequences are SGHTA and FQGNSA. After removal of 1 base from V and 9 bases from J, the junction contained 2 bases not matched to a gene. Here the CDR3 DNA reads TGTGCCAGCAGCTTAGTCGGACTAGCGGGAGGTGAGCAGTTCTTC. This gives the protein CASSLVGLAGGEQFF.

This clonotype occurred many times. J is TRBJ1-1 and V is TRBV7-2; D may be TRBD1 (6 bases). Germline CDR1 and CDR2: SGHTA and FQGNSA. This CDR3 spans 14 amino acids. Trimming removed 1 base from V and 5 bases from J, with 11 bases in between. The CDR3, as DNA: TGTGCCAGCAGCTTAGAGGCAGGGGTAACTGAAGCTTTCTTT. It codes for CASSLEAGVTEAFF.

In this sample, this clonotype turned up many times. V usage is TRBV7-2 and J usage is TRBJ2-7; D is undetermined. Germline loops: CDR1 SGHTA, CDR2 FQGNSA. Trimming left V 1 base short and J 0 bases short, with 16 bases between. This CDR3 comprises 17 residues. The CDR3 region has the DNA TGTGCCAGCAGCTTAGTCGGTAGCTCGAAGGGCTCCTACGAGCAGTACTTC. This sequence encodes CASSLVGSSKGSYEQYF.